The 13 T cell receptor beta chains below all came from one sample that was sequenced in a study of technical replicates of blood from a handful of donors. Measured with immunoSEQ multiplex PCR; TCRdb has only the in-frame clones, and not every one. This sample has 65,000 to 85,000 clones; 96% occur once, and the top ten carry 0.2%. The sample consisted of T cells isolated from PBMCs. These receptors came from a human donor in good health.

This sequence joins TRBV28 and TRBJ1-1; D might be TRBD1 (5 bases). Deletions cut 4 bases from V and 0 bases from J, with 15 bases between. From germline, CDR1 is MDHEN and CDR2 SYDVKM. The CDR3 runs 16 residues. The CDR3 sequence: CASSSPGGAMNTEAFF. CDR3 coding DNA: TGTGCCAGCAGTTCCCCGGGAGGGGCCATGAACACTGAAGCTTTCTTT.

The V gene is TRBV4-2, the J gene TRBJ2-1; perhaps TRBD1 as D (5 bases). Germline V gene data show CDR1 as LGHNA and CDR2 as YNFKEQ. Trimming removed 1 base at V and 5 bases at J, with 9 bases between. The CDR3 consists of 14 residues. The CDR3 protein is CASSQVDSNNEQFF. CDR3 in DNA: TGTGCCAGCAGCCAAGTAGACAGCAACAATGAGCAGTTCTTC.

CDR3 region: CASWRTAENYGYTF. CDR3 in DNA: TGTGCCAGCTGGAGGACAGCGGAAAACTATGGCTACACCTTC. This chain uses TRBV7-4 with TRBJ1-2; tentative D call: TRBD1 (6 bases). V lost 8 bases and J lost 2, with 15 bases in between. CDR3 size: 14 residues. Germline lookup yields CDR1 SGHVT and CDR2 SQSDAQ.

This chain joins TRBV7-9 and TRBJ2-5, with 9 bases lining up with TRBD2. CDR1 is SEHNR and CDR2 is FQNEAQ in the germline V gene (reference sequence). After removal of 3 bases from V and 4 bases from J, the junction contained 12 bases not matched to a gene. CDR3 length: 17 amino acids. The CDR3 loop is CASSFPKRGAAVETQYF. Here the CDR3 DNA reads TGTGCCAGCAGCTTTCCGAAGCGGGGGGCCGCCGTAGAGACCCAGTACTTC.

This clone was counted only a few times. The chain links TRBV10-3 to TRBJ2-1; 10 bases are shared with TRBD2. Germline CDR1 ENHRY, CDR2 SYGVKD. This CDR3 region has 17 residues. After removal of 9 bases from V and 7 bases from J, the junction contained 18 bases not matched to a gene. The CDR3 reads CAIGRLAGDFERNEQFF. The CDR3 DNA reads TGTGCCATAGGAAGGCTAGCGGGAGACTTCGAGAGGAATGAGCAGTTCTTC.

This chain links TRBV19 with TRBJ1-4; D is perhaps TRBD1 (5 bases). Trimming left V 4 bases short and J 5 bases short, with 8 bases between. Germline CDR1 is LNHDA and CDR2 is SQIVND (reference sequence). The CDR3 sequence is 13 residues long. CDR3 residues: CASSNRMNEKLFF. As DNA, the CDR3 is TGTGCCAGTAGTAACAGGATGAATGAAAAACTGTTTTTT.

The DNA for the CDR3 is TGTGCCAGCAGACCAGCTGGAGGTCGGGATCAGCCCCAGCATTTT. This gives the protein CASRPAGGRDQPQHF. The chain couples TRBV7-8 to TRBJ1-5; D not resolved. Germline V lookup: CDR1 SGHVS, CDR2 FQNEAQ. V dropped 6 bases and J dropped 5 bases, with 17 bases sitting between them. This CDR3 contains 15 residues.

The chain links TRBV6-1 to TRBJ1-5, with a tentative D call TRBD1 (6 bases). Germline V gives CDR1 MNHNS, CDR2 SASEGT. There are 16 residues in the CDR3. The V end lost 3 bases, the J end lost 2 bases, and 14 bases lay between the germline ends. CDR3 bases: TGTGCCAGCAGTGACCCCACAGGGTTCGGCAATCAGCCCCAGCATTTT. Encoded protein: CASSDPTGFGNQPQHF.

This clone was counted a single time. The rearrangement uses TRBV7-9 and TRBJ1-3; D not certain. Trimming took 7 bases from V and 3 from J, leaving 10 bases between them. Germline CDR1 is SEHNR and CDR2 is FQNEAQ (reference sequence). The CDR3 sequence is 13 residues long. The CDR3 protein is CASTLMLGNTIYF. The CDR3 nucleotides are TGTGCCAGCACCCTAATGCTTGGAAACACCATATATTTT.

V and J are TRBV5-1 and TRBJ2-7, with a possible D match to TRBD2 (6 bases). Germline V CDR1 and CDR2: SGHRS, YFSETQ. The CDR3 is 14 residues long. Trimming removed 4 bases from V and 2 bases from J, with 13 bases in between. This CDR3 is CASSPGTFAYEQYF. CDR3 sequence (DNA): TGCGCCAGCAGCCCCGGGACTTTCGCCTACGAGCAGTACTTC.

This clone has only one observation. The chain links TRBV6-4 to TRBJ1-5; D is ambiguous. The CDR3 loop spans 13 amino acids. CDR1 MRHNA and CDR2 SNTAGT come from the germline V gene. The V end lost 5 bases, the J end lost 4 bases, and 9 bases lay between the germline ends. The CDR3 protein is CASSSEPNQPQHF. The CDR3, as DNA: TGTGCCAGCAGTTCAGAACCAAATCAGCCCCAGCATTTT.

This chain connects TRBV21-1 to TRBJ2-7; the table's D call, TRBD2, has no DNA check behind it. TRBV21-1 is an annotated pseudogene. The CDR3 consists of 15 residues. The CDR3 coding sequence is TGTGCCAGCAGCAGAGGACTAGCGGGGGGGCACGAGCAGTACTTC. Amino acids: CASSRGLAGGHEQYF.

The table lists this clone with a count of one. The V gene is TRBV4-1, the J gene TRBJ2-5; D remains ambiguous. Trimming cost V 1 base and J 3 bases, with 6 bases left between them. The germline V gene encodes CDR1 MGHRA and CDR2 YSYEKL. CDR3 length: 13 residues. The CDR3 nucleotides read TGCGCCAGCAGCCAAGTCTTAGAAGAGACCCAGTACTTC. Translated: CASSQVLEETQYF.